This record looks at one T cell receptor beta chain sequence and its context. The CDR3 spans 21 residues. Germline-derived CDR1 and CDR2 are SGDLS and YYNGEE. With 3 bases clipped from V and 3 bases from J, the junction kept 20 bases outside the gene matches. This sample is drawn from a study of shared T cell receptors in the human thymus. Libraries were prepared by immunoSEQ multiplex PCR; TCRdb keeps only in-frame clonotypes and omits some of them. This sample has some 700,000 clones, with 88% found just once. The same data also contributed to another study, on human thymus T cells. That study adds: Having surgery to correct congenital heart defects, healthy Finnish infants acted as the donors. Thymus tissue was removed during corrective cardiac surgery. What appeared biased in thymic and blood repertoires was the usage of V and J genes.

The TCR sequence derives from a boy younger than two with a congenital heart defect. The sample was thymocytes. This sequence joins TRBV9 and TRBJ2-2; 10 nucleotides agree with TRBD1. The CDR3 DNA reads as TGTGCCAGCAGCGATCCGGGACAGGGGAATGGATCGCTATTCCACACCGGGGAGCTGTTTTTT. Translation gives CASSDPGQGNGSLFHTGELFF.